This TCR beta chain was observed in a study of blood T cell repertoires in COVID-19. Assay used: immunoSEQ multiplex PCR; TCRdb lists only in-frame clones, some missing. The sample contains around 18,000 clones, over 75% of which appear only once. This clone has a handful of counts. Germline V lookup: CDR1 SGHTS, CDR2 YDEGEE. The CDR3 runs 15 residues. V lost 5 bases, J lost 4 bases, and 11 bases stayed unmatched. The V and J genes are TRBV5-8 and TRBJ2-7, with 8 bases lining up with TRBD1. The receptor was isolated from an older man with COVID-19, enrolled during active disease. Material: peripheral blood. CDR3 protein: CASRPRTGLFYEQYF. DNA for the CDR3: TGTGCCAGCAGACCCAGGACAGGGCTGTTTTACGAGCAGTACTTC.